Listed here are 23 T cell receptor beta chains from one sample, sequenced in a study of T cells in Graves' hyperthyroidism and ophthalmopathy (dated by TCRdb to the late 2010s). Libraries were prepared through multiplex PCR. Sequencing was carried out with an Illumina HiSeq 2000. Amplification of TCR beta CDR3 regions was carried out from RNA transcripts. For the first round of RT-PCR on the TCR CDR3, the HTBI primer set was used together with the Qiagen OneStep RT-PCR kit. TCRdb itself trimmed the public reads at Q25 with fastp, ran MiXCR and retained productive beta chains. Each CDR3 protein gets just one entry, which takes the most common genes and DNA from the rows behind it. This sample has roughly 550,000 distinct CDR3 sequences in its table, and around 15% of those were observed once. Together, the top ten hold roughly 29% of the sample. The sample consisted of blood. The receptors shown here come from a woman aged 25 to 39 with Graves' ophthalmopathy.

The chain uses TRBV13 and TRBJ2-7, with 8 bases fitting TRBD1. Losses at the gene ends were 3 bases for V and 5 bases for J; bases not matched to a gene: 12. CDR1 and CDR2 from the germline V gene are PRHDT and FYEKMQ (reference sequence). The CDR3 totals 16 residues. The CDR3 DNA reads TGTGCCAGCAGCTTTACAGGGGGGCCCCTTTGGGACGAGCAGTACTTC. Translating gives CASSFTGGPLWDEQYF. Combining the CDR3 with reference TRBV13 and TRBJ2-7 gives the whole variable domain AAGVIQSPRHLIKEKRETATLKCYPIPRHDTVYWYQQGPGQDPQFLISFYEKMQSDKGSIPDRFSAQQFSDYHSELNMSSLELGDSALYFCASSFTGGPLWDEQYFGPGTRLTVT.

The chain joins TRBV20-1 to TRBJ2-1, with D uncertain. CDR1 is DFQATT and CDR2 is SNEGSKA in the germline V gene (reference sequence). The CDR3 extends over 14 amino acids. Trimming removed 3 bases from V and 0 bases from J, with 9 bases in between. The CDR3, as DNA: TGCAGTGCTAGGGACGGAATCTCCTACAATGAGCAGTTCTTC. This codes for CSARDGISYNEQFF.

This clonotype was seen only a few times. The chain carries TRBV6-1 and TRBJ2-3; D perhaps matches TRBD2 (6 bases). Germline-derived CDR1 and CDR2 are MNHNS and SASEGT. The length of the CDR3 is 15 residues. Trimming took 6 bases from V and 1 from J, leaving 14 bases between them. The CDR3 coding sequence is TGTGCCAGCAGCAGACGAAGCGGGCGCACAGATACGCAGTATTTT. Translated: CASSRRSGRTDTQYF.

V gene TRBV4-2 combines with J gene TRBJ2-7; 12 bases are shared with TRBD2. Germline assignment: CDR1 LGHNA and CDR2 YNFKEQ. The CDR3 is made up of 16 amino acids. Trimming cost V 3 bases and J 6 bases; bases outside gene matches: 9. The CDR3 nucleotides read TGTGCCAGCAGCCAGAGCACACTAGCGGGAGGTTTCGAGCAGTACTTC. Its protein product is CASSQSTLAGGFEQYF.

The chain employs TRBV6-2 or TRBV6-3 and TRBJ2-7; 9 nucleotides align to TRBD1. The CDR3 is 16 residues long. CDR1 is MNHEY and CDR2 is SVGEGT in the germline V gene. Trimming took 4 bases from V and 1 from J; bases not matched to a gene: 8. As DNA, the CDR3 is TGTGCCAGCAGTTCTCCGGGACAGGGTACTTCCTACGAGCAGTACTTC. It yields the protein CASSSPGQGTSYEQYF.

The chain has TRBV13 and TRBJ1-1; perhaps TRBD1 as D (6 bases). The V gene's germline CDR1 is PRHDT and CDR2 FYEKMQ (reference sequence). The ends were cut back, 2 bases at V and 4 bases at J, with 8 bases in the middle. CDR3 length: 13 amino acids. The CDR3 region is CASSLPGVTEAFF. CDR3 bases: TGTGCCAGCAGCTTACCAGGGGTCACTGAAGCTTTCTTT. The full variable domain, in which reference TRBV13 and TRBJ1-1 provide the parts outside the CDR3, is AAGVIQSPRHLIKEKRETATLKCYPIPRHDTVYWYQQGPGQDPQFLISFYEKMQSDKGSIPDRFSAQQFSDYHSELNMSSLELGDSALYFCASSLPGVTEAFFGQGTRLTVV.

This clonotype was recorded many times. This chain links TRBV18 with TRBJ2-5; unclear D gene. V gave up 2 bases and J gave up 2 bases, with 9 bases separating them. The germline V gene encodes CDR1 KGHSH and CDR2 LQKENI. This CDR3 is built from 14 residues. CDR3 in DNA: TGTGCCAGCTCACCAATAGGCCGACAAGAGACCCAGTACTTC. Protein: CASSPIGRQETQYF.

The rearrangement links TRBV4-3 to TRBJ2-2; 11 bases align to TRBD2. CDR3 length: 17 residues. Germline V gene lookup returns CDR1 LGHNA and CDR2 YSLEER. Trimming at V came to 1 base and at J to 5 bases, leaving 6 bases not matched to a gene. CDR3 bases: TGCGCCAGCAGCCAAGGATCTAGCGGGAGGCAAACCGGGGAGCTGTTTTTT. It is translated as CASSQGSSGRQTGELFF.

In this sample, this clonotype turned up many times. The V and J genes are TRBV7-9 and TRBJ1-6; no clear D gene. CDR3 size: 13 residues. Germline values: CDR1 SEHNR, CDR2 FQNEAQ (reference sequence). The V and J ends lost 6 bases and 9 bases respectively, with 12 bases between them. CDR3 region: CASSYDRSSPLHF. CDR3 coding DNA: TGTGCCAGCAGTTATGATAGGAGTTCACCCCTCCACTTT.

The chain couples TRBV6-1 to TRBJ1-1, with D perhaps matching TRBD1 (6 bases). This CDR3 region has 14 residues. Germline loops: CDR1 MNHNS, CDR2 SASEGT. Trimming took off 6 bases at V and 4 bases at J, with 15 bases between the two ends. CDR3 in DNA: TGTGCCAGCAGCAGGGGACGTGGCCCCACTGAAGCTTTCTTT. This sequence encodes CASSRGRGPTEAFF.

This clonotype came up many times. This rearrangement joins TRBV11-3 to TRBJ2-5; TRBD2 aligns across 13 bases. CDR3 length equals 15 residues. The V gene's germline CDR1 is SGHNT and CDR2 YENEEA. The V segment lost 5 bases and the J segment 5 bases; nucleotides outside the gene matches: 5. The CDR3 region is CASSRTSGSGETQYF. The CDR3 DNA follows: TGTGCCAGCAGCCGGACTAGCGGGAGTGGTGAGACCCAGTACTTC.

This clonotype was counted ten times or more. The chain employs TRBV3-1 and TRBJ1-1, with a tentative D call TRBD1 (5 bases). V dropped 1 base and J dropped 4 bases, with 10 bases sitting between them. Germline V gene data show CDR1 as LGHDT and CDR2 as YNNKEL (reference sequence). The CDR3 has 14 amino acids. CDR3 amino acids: CASSQVQGSTEAFF. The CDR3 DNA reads TGTGCCAGCAGCCAAGTTCAGGGTAGCACTGAAGCTTTCTTT.

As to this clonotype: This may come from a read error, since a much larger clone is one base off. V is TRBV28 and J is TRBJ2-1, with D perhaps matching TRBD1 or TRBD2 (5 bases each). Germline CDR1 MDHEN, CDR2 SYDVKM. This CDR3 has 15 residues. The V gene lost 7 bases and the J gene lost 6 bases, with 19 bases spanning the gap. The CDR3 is CASTIGTGTCNEQFF. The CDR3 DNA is TGTGCCAGCACCATCGGGACGGGGACCTGCAATGAGCAGTTCTTC.

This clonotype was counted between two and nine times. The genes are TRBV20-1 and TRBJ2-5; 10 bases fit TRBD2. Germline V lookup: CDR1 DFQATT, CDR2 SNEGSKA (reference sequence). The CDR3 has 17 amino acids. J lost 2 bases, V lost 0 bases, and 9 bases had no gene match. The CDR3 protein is CSARDWGTSVEQETQYF. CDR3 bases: TGCAGTGCTAGAGATTGGGGGACTAGCGTCGAACAAGAGACCCAGTACTTC.

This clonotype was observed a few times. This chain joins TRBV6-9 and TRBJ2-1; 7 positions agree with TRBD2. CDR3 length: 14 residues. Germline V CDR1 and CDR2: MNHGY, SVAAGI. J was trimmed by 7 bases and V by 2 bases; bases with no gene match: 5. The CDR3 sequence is CASSYGGSPNEQFF. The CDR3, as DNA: TGTGCCAGCAGTTATGGCGGGAGCCCTAATGAGCAGTTCTTC.

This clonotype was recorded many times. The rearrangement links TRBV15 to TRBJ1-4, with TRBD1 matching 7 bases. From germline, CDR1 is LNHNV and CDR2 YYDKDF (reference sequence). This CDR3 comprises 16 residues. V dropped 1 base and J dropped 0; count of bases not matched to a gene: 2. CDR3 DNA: TGTGCCACCAGCAGAGCGAGGGGGCCAACTAATGAAAAACTGTTTTTT. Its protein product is CATSRARGPTNEKLFF.

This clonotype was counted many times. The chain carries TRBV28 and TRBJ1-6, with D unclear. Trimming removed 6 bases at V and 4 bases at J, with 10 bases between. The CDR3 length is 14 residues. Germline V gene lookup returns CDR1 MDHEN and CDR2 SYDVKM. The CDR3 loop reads CASSRLAYNSPLHF. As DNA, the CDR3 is TGTGCCAGCAGCCGCCTTGCGTATAATTCACCCCTCCACTTT.

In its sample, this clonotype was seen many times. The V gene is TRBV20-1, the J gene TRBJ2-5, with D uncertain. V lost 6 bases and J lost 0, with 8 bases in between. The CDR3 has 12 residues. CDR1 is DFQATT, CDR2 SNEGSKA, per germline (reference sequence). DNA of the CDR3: TGCAGTGCGGGTGGGGACCAAGAGACCCAGTACTTC. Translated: CSAGGDQETQYF.

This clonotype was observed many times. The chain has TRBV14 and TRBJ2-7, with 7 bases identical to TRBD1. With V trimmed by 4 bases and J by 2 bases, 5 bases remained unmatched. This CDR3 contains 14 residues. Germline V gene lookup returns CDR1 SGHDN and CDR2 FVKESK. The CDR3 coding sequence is TGTGCCAGCAGCCCACCCGGGACAGCCTACGAGCAGTACTTC. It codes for CASSPPGTAYEQYF.

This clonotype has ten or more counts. CDR3 DNA sequence: TGTGCCAGCAGTTTCCCCAGACAGGGGGCGGGAGAGACCCAGTACTTC. Its protein is CASSFPRQGAGETQYF. V and J are TRBV12-3 or TRBV12-4 and TRBJ2-5, with 10 bases fitting TRBD1. This CDR3 contains 16 residues. After removal of 3 bases from V and 4 bases from J, the junction contained 8 bases not matched to a gene.

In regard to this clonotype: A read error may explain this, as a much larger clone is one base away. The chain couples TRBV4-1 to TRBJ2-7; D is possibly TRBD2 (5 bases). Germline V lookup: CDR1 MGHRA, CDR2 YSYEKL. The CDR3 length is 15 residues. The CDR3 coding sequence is TGTTCCAGCAGCCCTGGGGTTGCGGGCTCCTACGAGCAGTACTTC. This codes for CSSSPGVAGSYEQYF.

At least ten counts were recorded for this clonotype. The CDR3 nucleotides are TGCAGCGTTGATTGGTATGGGGGTCAAGAGACCCAGTACTTC. Residues: CSVDWYGGQETQYF. The rearrangement joins TRBV29-1 to TRBJ2-5; the D call may be TRBD1 or TRBD2 (5 bases each). V was shortened by 3 bases and J by 2 bases, with 13 bases between the two germline ends. This CDR3 has 14 amino acids. Germline V gene lookup returns CDR1 SQVTM and CDR2 ANQGSEA.

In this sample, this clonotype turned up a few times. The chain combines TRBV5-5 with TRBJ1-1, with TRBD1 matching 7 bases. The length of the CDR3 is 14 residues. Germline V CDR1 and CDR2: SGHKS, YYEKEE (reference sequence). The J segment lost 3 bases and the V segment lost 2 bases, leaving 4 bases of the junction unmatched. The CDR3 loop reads CASSFGQDYTEAFF. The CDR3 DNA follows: TGTGCCAGCAGCTTTGGACAGGACTACACTGAAGCTTTCTTT.